This T cell receptor (beta chain) was observed in a study of T-cell reconstitution after alpha-beta-depleted transplantation in children (TCRdb year 2016). With regard to the full study: Using TCR repertoire profiling, the study quantitatively followed how T-cell immune reconstitution unfolded in children after TCRalphabeta/CD19-depleted allogeneic hematopoietic cell transplantation.

Libraries were constructed by PCR. The data were produced on an Illumina HiSeq 2500. To normalize quantification of the TCRbeta repertoire, the TCR libraries were built with molecular barcoding that relied on unique molecular identifiers. Using fastp at Q25 and MiXCR, TCRdb reprocessed the public reads and kept productive beta chains. Here each entry gathers all rows of one CDR3 protein and keeps the most common genes and DNA. The sample includes roughly 610,000 distinct CDR3 sequences, with roughly a tenth observed a single time. 3.5% to 5% of the sample is held by the ten biggest clonotypes. The V end loses 0 bases and the J end loses 3 bases, and a stretch of 12 bases separates them. The germline V gene (reference sequence) sets CDR1 to DFQATT and CDR2 to SNEGSKA. Including the terminal cysteine and phenylalanine, the CDR3 comprises 14 residues. Only the CDR3 DNA is retained, 42 bases long and in frame from the first base.

There are a few counts of this clonotype. The target of this receptor is not known. Base qualities are not provided; no much larger clone lies one nucleotide away. The rearrangement combines TRBV20-1 with TRBJ2-7; the D segment is perhaps TRBD1 or TRBD2, each sharing 5 matched bases. Sequenced material: PBMCs from the stem cell graft donor, taken from the stem cell graft. This receptor was obtained from a human donor who donated a stem cell graft to a child with acute myeloid leukemia. The CDR3 corresponds to CSARDRRGYYEQYF. DNA sequence: TGCAGTGCTAGAGATCGACGGGGCTACTACGAGCAGTACTTC.